The rows below give T cell receptor beta chains drawn from one sample of a study of OX40 agonist ivuxolimab in advanced cancers. Here immunoSEQ multiplex PCR was the method, and the copy in TCRdb shows in-frame clones only, minus some. This table has roughly 91,000 clones, approximately 90% appearing once. The sequencing here drew on CD4+ or CD8+ T cells sorted from blood, taken in a trial of the OX40 agonist ivuxolimab. These receptors were obtained from an adult with an advanced solid tumor such as melanoma, head and neck, liver or kidney cancer. Both conserved end residues are part of each CDR3. Fields, in order: D gene, J gene, clone size, V gene, CDR3 protein, CDR3 DNA. A D gene is named only where the DNA matches it firmly. Size tells how often a clone was seen (once, few, many) or the class of an expanded clone, and some rows leave it out.

TRBD1 | TRBJ1-6 | . | TRBV30 | CAWSVGQGAGAPLHF | TGTGCCTGGAGTGTAGGGCAGGGGGCGGGCGCACCCCTCCACTTT
. | TRBJ2-3 | few | TRBV5-1 | CASSTQGGSPDTQYF | TGCGCCAGCAGCACGCAGGGGGGTTCCCCAGATACGCAGTATTTT
. | TRBJ1-3 | . | TRBV7-9 | CASSLAGVGNTIYF | TGTGCCAGCAGCTTAGCTGGGGTCGGAAACACCATATATTTT
TRBD2 | TRBJ2-1 | . | TRBV9 | CASSFRTSGATYNEQFF | TGTGCCAGCAGCTTTCGGACTAGCGGGGCCACCTACAATGAGCAGTTCTTC
. | TRBJ1-5 | . | TRBV2 | CASRLGTSGQPQHF | TGTGCCAGCAGATTAGGGACGTCAGGTCAGCCCCAGCATTTT
. | TRBJ1-1 | once | TRBV6-4 | CASSETGAFF | TGTGCCAGCAGTGAAACGGGGGCTTTCTTT
TRBD2 | TRBJ2-1 | . | TRBV7-2 | CASSLGSQGRGGPSEQFF | TGTGCCAGCAGCTTAGGTAGCCAGGGACGGGGGGGCCCTAGTGAGCAGTTCTTC
TRBD1 | TRBJ2-3 | . | TRBV10-1 | CASSHPPGQRTDTQYF | TGCGCCAGCAGTCACCCACCGGGACAGCGCACAGATACGCAGTATTTT
. | TRBJ1-3 | . | TRBV19 | CASSRVSGNTIYF | TGTGCCAGTAGTAGGGTCTCTGGAAACACCATATATTTT
. | TRBJ1-1 | . | TRBV6-5 | CASSRGLPRTEAFF | TGTGCCAGCAGTCGGGGACTCCCCAGGACTGAAGCTTTCTTT
TRBD1 | TRBJ1-2 | . | TRBV28 | CASSRTGVYGYTF | TGTGCCAGCAGCCGAACAGGGGTCTATGGCTACACCTTC
TRBD1 | TRBJ2-1 | . | TRBV19 | CASSFFSTGASYNEQFF | TGTGCCAGTAGTTTTTTCTCCACAGGGGCCTCCTACAATGAGCAGTTCTTC
. | TRBJ2-1 | . | TRBV4-1 | CASSQEPHGEQFF | TGCGCCAGCAGCCAAGAGCCTCACGGTGAGCAGTTCTTC
. | TRBJ1-1 | . | TRBV28 | CASTENRGQAFF | TGTGCCAGCACCGAGAACCGAGGGCAAGCTTTCTTT
. | TRBJ2-5 | . | TRBV9 | CASSPGRMIARETQYF | TGTGCCAGCAGCCCCGGGAGAATGATCGCCCGGGAGACCCAGTACTTC
. | TRBJ2-5 | once | TRBV11-2 | CASSPPTSEGETQYF | TGTGCCAGCAGCCCGCCTACCTCAGAAGGAGAGACCCAGTACTTC
. | TRBJ1-2 | . | TRBV10-3 | CAISESIGLGYTF | TGTGCCATCAGTGAGTCGATCGGGCTTGGCTACACCTTC
. | TRBJ1-4 | . | TRBV28 | CASSTPVGGWANEKLFF | TGTGCCAGCAGTACCCCGGTGGGGGGGTGGGCTAATGAAAAACTGTTTTTT
TRBD1 | TRBJ2-1 | . | TRBV7-2 | CASWPRGTYNEQFF | TGTGCCAGCTGGCCCAGGGGGACCTACAATGAGCAGTTCTTC
TRBD2 | TRBJ2-7 | . | TRBV28 | CARTSGGSSYEQYF | TGTGCCAGAACTAGCGGGGGAAGCTCCTACGAGCAGTACTTC
TRBD2 | TRBJ2-5 | . | TRBV19 | CASSIDTSGVRKTQYF | TGTGCCAGTAGTATCGACACTAGCGGGGTAAGAAAGACCCAGTACTTC
. | TRBJ1-2 | . | TRBV18 | CASSPPHSLNYGYTF | TGTGCCAGCTCACCACCCCACTCTCTAAACTATGGCTACACCTTC
. | TRBJ2-5 | . | TRBV28 | CASSLFGGAGETQYF | TGTGCCAGCAGTTTATTTGGCGGCGCAGGGGAGACCCAGTACTTC
. | TRBJ2-1 | . | TRBV7-7 | CASSPSRGPIYNEQFF | TGTGCCAGCAGCCCTAGCCGGGGGCCTATCTACAATGAGCAGTTCTTC
. | TRBJ2-5 | . | TRBV7-9 | CASSERGLDPFEETQYF | TGTGCCAGCAGCGAAAGAGGTTTAGATCCTTTCGAGGAGACCCAGTACTTC
TRBD2 | TRBJ2-7 | . | TRBV25-1 | CASSPREGLSYEQYF | TGTGCCAGCAGTCCCAGGGAGGGCTTATCCTACGAGCAGTACTTC
. | TRBJ2-7 | . | TRBV30 | CAWSAGYEQYF | TGTGCCTGGAGTGCCGGGTACGAGCAGTACTTC
TRBD1 | TRBJ2-3 | . | TRBV30 | CAWSVRGLGTDTQYF | TGTGCCTGGAGTGTGAGGGGGCTTGGCACAGATACGCAGTATTTT
. | TRBJ2-2 | . | TRBV6-4 | CASSLDTTNTGELFF | TGTGCCAGCAGTCTGGACACCACGAACACCGGGGAGCTGTTTTTT
. | TRBJ1-5 | . | TRBV19 | CASNPGGGSSNQPQHF | TGTGCCAGTAACCCTGGGGGAGGGTCGAGCAATCAGCCCCAGCATTTT